Following are 17 T cell receptor beta chains from one sample sequenced in a study of T cell responses to AZD1222 COVID-19 vaccine. Sequenced by immunoSEQ multiplex PCR; TCRdb stores in-frame clones only, minus some. The repertoire consists of fewer than 130,000 clones, with roughly 85% occurring once and the leading ten covering around 3.3%. The sequenced sample was peripheral blood, obtained on day 0 of AZD1222 vaccination. All receptors derive from an adult in good health.

This clone was seen only once. The chain uses TRBV19 and TRBJ2-3; no firm D call. Trimming left V 3 bases short and J 0 bases short, with 7 bases between. The CDR3 runs to 14 residues. The germline V gene has CDR1 LNHDA and CDR2 SQIVND (reference sequence). The DNA for the CDR3 is TGTGCCAGTAGTATTGGCCAGAGCACAGATACGCAGTATTTT. Its translation: CASSIGQSTDTQYF.

The genes are TRBV7-9 and TRBJ1-2; possible D gene TRBD1, 6 bases. The germline V gene encodes CDR1 SEHNR and CDR2 FQNEAQ (reference sequence). Deletions cut 0 bases from V and 7 bases from J, with 18 bases between. The CDR3 contains 16 residues. Written as DNA, the CDR3 is TGTGCCAGCAGCTTAGCGGGAGCAGGGGAGTACGGTGGCTACACCTTC. Protein product: CASSLAGAGEYGGYTF.

This clone was detected once. The chain carries TRBV14 and TRBJ1-5; no reliable D call. This CDR3 has 19 residues. V lost 10 bases, J lost 5 bases, and 33 bases lay in between. Germline assignment: CDR1 SGHDN and CDR2 FVKESK. The CDR3 protein is CAKSTTKRAGKGSHQPQHF. CDR3 coding DNA: TGTGCCAAATCCACCACTAAGAGGGCCGGGAAAGGGAGTCATCAGCCCCAGCATTTT. Based on the CDR3 plus reference TRBV14 and TRBJ1-5, the full variable domain is EAGVTQFPSHSVIEKGQTVTLRCDPISGHDNLYWYRRVMGKEIKFLLHFVKESKQDESGMPNNRFLAERTGGTYSTLKVQPAELEDSGVYFCAKSTTKRAGKGSHQPQHFGDGTRLSIL.

V and J are TRBV5-1 and TRBJ1-6, with D tentatively TRBD1 (5 bases). The germline gives CDR1 SGHRS, CDR2 YFSETQ. V was trimmed by 3 bases and J by 6 bases, leaving 13 bases between them. The CDR3 is 15 amino acids. The CDR3 spells CASSSSQGSNSPLHF. Written as DNA, the CDR3 is TGCGCCAGCAGCTCTTCTCAGGGCTCTAATTCACCCCTCCACTTT.

The chain joins TRBV5-8 to TRBJ1-1; D not certain. CDR3 length: 14 residues. V was trimmed by 6 bases and J by 4 bases, leaving 16 bases between them. Germline V gene sequence: CDR1 SGHTS, CDR2 YDEGEE. Here the CDR3 DNA reads TGTGCCAGCATCACCCGGGGATTGGGCACTGAAGCTTTCTTT. It specifies CASITRGLGTEAFF.

This clone was counted once. The chain links TRBV7-2 to TRBJ1-1; TRBD1 might be the D (5 bases). This CDR3 comprises 14 residues. Germline CDR1 and CDR2: SGHTA and FQGNSA. The V end was cut by 6 bases, the J end by 3 bases, with 14 bases between. The CDR3 nucleotides read TGTGCCAGCAGACCGGGCGGCAGGGACACTGAAGCTTTCTTT. Translating it yields CASRPGGRDTEAFF.

The chain joins TRBV25-1 to TRBJ2-7; no firm D call. Trimming left V 4 bases short and J 0 bases short, with 13 bases between. The germline V gene has CDR1 MGHDK and CDR2 SYGVNS. This CDR3 has 15 residues. CDR3 sequence (DNA): TGTGCCAGCAGTGGAGGTGGATGGGGCTCCTACGAGCAGTACTTC. Protein: CASSGGGWGSYEQYF.

The chain employs TRBV2 and TRBJ2-5; 8 bases are shared with TRBD2. The CDR3 loop spans 14 amino acids. The germline V gene encodes CDR1 SNHLY and CDR2 FYNNEI. With V trimmed by 8 bases and J by 1 base, 6 bases remained unmatched. DNA for the CDR3: TGTGCCAGCCAGCGGGAGTGGCTCCAAGAGACCCAGTACTTC. It codes for CASQREWLQETQYF.

In its sample, this clone was seen a few times. The V and J genes are TRBV5-6 and TRBJ1-1; maybe TRBD1 (6 bases). CDR1 and CDR2 (germline): SGHDT, YYEEEE. The length of the CDR3 is 15 residues. V lost 2 bases to trimming and J lost 0 bases, with 11 bases between them. The CDR3: CASSLQGGMNTEAFF. CDR3 nucleotide sequence: TGTGCCAGCAGCTTACAGGGAGGCATGAACACTGAAGCTTTCTTT.

The count of this clone is one. V usage is TRBV6-6 and J usage is TRBJ2-1; unclear D gene. The CDR3 is 12 residues long. V was clipped by 6 bases and J by 5 bases, with 8 bases between them. Germline V gene lookup returns CDR1 MNHNY and CDR2 SVGAGI (reference sequence). The CDR3 sequence is CASSYENNEQFF. CDR3 DNA: TGTGCCAGCAGCTATGAAAACAATGAGCAGTTCTTC.

The chain couples TRBV14 to TRBJ2-2; D is unclear. The CDR3 has 18 residues. The germline V gene has CDR1 SGHDN and CDR2 FVKESK. V was clipped by 0 bases and J by 3 bases, with 17 bases between them. This CDR3 reads CASSQDAHRRGYTGELFF. CDR3 nucleotide sequence: TGTGCCAGCAGCCAAGATGCTCACCGCCGTGGGTACACCGGGGAGCTGTTTTTT.

V usage is TRBV3-1 (or the pseudogene TRBV3-2) and J usage is TRBJ2-3, with D perhaps TRBD2 (6 bases). Germline V CDR1 and CDR2: LGHDT, YNNKEL (reference sequence). Trimming cost V 1 base and J 1 base, with 9 bases left between them. The CDR3 runs to 15 residues. The CDR3 loop is CASSQGGGGTDTQYF. CDR3 coding DNA: TGTGCCAGCAGCCAAGGGGGAGGAGGCACAGATACGCAGTATTTT.

This clone appeared a few times. The chain has TRBV27 and TRBJ2-2, with 12 bases aligning to TRBD2. Looked up from germline, CDR1 is MNHEY and CDR2 is SMNVEV (reference sequence). The J segment lost 6 bases and the V segment lost 9 bases, leaving 2 bases of the junction unmatched. The CDR3 sequence is 13 residues long. In DNA form, the CDR3 reads TGTGCCAGTCGACTAGCGGGGGCCGGGGAGCTGTTTTTT. It codes for CASRLAGAGELFF.

V usage is TRBV4-1 and J usage is TRBJ1-1; no definite D call. CDR1 is MGHRA and CDR2 is YSYEKL in the germline V gene. Trimming cost V 4 bases and J 2 bases, with 8 bases left between them. The CDR3 has 13 amino acids. The CDR3 coding sequence is TGCGCCAGCAGCCGGCGCACAAACACTGAAGCTTTCTTT. Its protein is CASSRRTNTEAFF.

The rearrangement joins TRBV4-1 to TRBJ1-6; tentatively, D is TRBD1 (5 bases). Germline lookup yields CDR1 MGHRA and CDR2 YSYEKL. The germline V and J ends were trimmed by 1 base and 1 base, with 11 bases remaining between them. This CDR3 is built from 17 residues. DNA of the CDR3: TGCGCCAGCAGCCAAGTCCCAGGGATATCCTATAATTCACCCCTCCACTTT. Amino acids: CASSQVPGISYNSPLHF.

The chain is built from TRBV5-4 and TRBJ2-2; D remains ambiguous. Deletions cut 0 bases from V and 5 bases from J, with 5 bases between. The CDR3 runs to 13 residues. In germline, CDR1 is SGHNT, CDR2 YYREEE (reference sequence). CDR3 DNA: TGTGCCAGCAGCTTGGATGGGACCGGGGAGCTGTTTTTT. Translating gives CASSLDGTGELFF.

This chain joins TRBV3-1 (or the pseudogene TRBV3-2) and TRBJ1-5; D might be TRBD1 (6 bases). Germline V CDR1 and CDR2: LGHDT, YNNKEL (reference sequence). The CDR3 consists of 14 residues. V shed 5 bases and J shed 2 bases, with 10 bases lying between them. CDR3 DNA sequence: TGTGCCAGCAGCACGACAGGACGCAATCAGCCCCAGCATTTT. Translating it yields CASSTTGRNQPQHF.